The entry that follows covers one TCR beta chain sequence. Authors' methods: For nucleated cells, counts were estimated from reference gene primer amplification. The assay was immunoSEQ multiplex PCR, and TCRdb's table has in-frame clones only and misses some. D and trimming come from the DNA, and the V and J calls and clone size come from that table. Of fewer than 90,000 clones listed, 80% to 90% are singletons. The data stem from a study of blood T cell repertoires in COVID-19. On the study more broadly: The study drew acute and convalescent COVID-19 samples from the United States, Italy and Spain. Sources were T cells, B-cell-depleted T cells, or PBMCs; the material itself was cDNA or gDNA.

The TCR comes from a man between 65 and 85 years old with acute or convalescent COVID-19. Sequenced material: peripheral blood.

CDR3 residues: CGPQGARFSPYEQYF. For the CDR3, the DNA is TGCGGACCCCAGGGGGCGCGATTCAGCCCCTACGAGCAGTACTTC. The chain couples TRBV29-1 to TRBJ2-7; TRBD1 matches at 8 bases. Germline CDR1 reads SQVTM; CDR2 reads ANQGSEA. The length of the CDR3 is 15 residues.